A single sample gave rise to the 11 T cell receptor beta chains below, sequenced in a study of blood T cell repertoires in COVID-19. Libraries were prepared by immunoSEQ multiplex PCR; TCRdb keeps only in-frame clonotypes and omits some of them. The repertoire has 150,000 to 200,000 clones, under 90% of them found once; the top ten carry roughly 15%. Specimen: peripheral blood. These receptors were collected from a woman in her seventies with COVID-19, enrolled during active disease.

The rearrangement joins TRBV27 to TRBJ1-1; D gene unclear. The CDR3 loop spans 11 amino acids. V lost 6 bases, J lost 6 bases, and 8 bases lay in between. Germline V lookup: CDR1 MNHEY, CDR2 SMNVEV (reference sequence). The CDR3 bases are TGTGCCAGCAGGGGGAGGGCTGAAGCTTTCTTT. Translation: CASRGRAEAFF.

The gene calls are TRBV6-5 and TRBJ2-7, with 9 bases that match TRBD1. Per germline, CDR1 MNHEY and CDR2 SVGAGI. Germline trimming cut 2 bases from V and 6 bases from J; bases unmatched to any gene: 8. This CDR3 has 15 residues. CDR3: CASSYQGQGAAEQYF. The CDR3 DNA follows: TGTGCCAGCAGTTACCAGGGACAGGGCGCGGCCGAGCAGTACTTC.

The rearrangement links TRBV7-5 to TRBJ2-5; TRBD2 is the table's D call and was not checked against the DNA. TRBV7-5 is flagged as a pseudogene. This CDR3 has 14 amino acids. For the CDR3, the DNA is TGTGCCACCCCACGCTACGAGGATTCCGAGACCCAGTACTTC. Its protein is CATPRYEDSETQYF.

The chain couples TRBV28 to TRBJ1-2; a possible D gene is TRBD1 (5 bases). V shed 6 bases and J shed 8 bases, with 16 bases lying between them. This CDR3 spans 13 amino acids. Germline assignment: CDR1 MDHEN and CDR2 SYDVKM. As DNA, the CDR3 is TGTGCCAGCAGAACTGGAGGGGTAAACGGCTACACCTTC. Protein sequence: CASRTGGVNGYTF.

The rearrangement joins TRBV7-6 to TRBJ1-1; D is unclear. The ends were cut back, 0 bases at V and 0 bases at J, with 8 bases in the middle. The CDR3 is made up of 15 amino acids. Germline assignment: CDR1 SGHVS and CDR2 FNYEAQ. Here the CDR3 reads CASSLAPAMNTEAFF. CDR3 nucleotide sequence: TGTGCCAGCAGCTTAGCCCCAGCGATGAACACTGAAGCTTTCTTT.

The chain joins TRBV2 to TRBJ2-1; TRBD2 agrees at 8 bases. Germline values: CDR1 SNHLY, CDR2 FYNNEI. This CDR3 region has 13 residues. The trim removed 7 bases at V and 9 bases at J, leaving 8 bases unmatched. DNA of the CDR3: TGTGCCAGCATCCTCGGGAGGGACGGTGAGCAGTTCTTC. Protein: CASILGRDGEQFF.

V gene TRBV30 combines with J gene TRBJ2-7, with 8 bases identical to TRBD1. Germline-derived CDR1 and CDR2 are GTSNPN and SVGIG (reference sequence). The V and J ends lost 1 base and 3 bases, in that order; junction bases with no gene match: 2. The CDR3 covers 13 residues. The CDR3 DNA sequence: TGTGCCTGGAGTGGCACAGGGGGCTACGAGCAGTACTTC. It codes for CAWSGTGGYEQYF.

The chain couples TRBV3-1 (or the pseudogene TRBV3-2) to TRBJ2-5; 11 bases align to TRBD2. This CDR3 has 17 residues. The J segment lost 2 bases and the V segment lost 4 bases, leaving 9 bases of the junction unmatched. Germline-derived CDR1 and CDR2 are LGHDT and YNNKEL (reference sequence). The CDR3 sequence is CASSLNHIAGGQETQYF. DNA of the CDR3: TGTGCCAGCAGCCTAAACCACATAGCGGGGGGGCAAGAGACCCAGTACTTC.

The CDR3 DNA is TGTGCCAGCAGCACCACGAGGAGCACAGATACGCAGTATTTT. Amino acid sequence: CASSTTRSTDTQYF. The chain employs TRBV28 and TRBJ2-3; D is unresolved. CDR3 size: 14 residues. The germline CDR1 and CDR2 sequences are MDHEN and SYDVKM. The V and J ends lost 6 bases and 0 bases respectively, with 10 bases between them.

The genes are TRBV10-3 and TRBJ2-7, with 10 bases matching TRBD1. Germline values: CDR1 ENHRY, CDR2 SYGVKD. V lost 0 bases, J lost 3 bases, and 14 bases stayed unmatched. The CDR3 extends over 19 amino acids. The CDR3 DNA reads TGTGCCATCAGTGAGTCGCTTATTGGGACGGGACAGGGGCGCTACGAGCAGTACGTC. This sequence encodes CAISESLIGTGQGRYEQYV.

The V gene is TRBV7-2, the J gene TRBJ2-7, with TRBD1 matching over 9 bases. Unmatched junction bases numbered 1, after V lost 5 bases and J lost 2 bases. This CDR3 is 13 amino acids long. Germline V gives CDR1 SGHTA, CDR2 FQGNSA. DNA of the CDR3: TGTGCCAGCAGCCGACAGGGGGCCTACGAGCAGTACTTC. Encoded protein: CASSRQGAYEQYF.